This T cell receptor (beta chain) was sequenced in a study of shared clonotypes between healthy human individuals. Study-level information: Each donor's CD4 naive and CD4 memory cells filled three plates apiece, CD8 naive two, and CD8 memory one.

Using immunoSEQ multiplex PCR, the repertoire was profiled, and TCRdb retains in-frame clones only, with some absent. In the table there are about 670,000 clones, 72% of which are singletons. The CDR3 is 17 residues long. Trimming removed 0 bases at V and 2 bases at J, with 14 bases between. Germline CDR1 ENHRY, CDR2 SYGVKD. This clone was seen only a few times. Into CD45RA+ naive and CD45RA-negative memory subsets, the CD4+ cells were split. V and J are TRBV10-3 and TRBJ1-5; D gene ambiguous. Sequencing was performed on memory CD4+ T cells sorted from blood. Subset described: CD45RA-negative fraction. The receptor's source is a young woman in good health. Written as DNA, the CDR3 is TGTGCCATCAGTGAGTCGAAAGCTGCCGGTGGCAATCAGCCCCAGCATTTT. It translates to CAISESKAAGGNQPQHF.